The rows below give T cell receptor beta chains drawn from one sample of a study of cytomegalovirus exposure and HLA in healthy donors. TCRdb's table, derived via immunoSEQ multiplex PCR, lists solely in-frame clones and lacks some. The clone table shows about 60,000 clones, with the ten largest holding approximately 16%. Sequenced: PBMCs. The source of these receptors is a boy aged 5-17 years in good health and CMV-seronegative. CDR3s include the opening cysteine and the closing phenylalanine or tryptophan. A D gene is named only where the DNA matches it firmly. Clone size appears in some rows only: once, few, many, or a class for an expanded clone.

-	TRBV5-4	TRBD2	TRBJ2-1	CASSPSTSGGAREQFF	TGTGCCAGCAGCCCCTCGACTAGCGGGGGGGCAAGGGAGCAGTTCTTC
-	TRBV9	TRBD2	TRBJ2-2	CASSVGLGLAGGSNTGELFF	TGTGCCAGCAGCGTAGGACTAGGACTAGCGGGAGGCTCGAACACCGGGGAGCTGTTTTTT
-	TRBV19	TRBD2	TRBJ2-1	CASSPTRLAHEQFF	TGTGCCAGTAGTCCCACCCGACTAGCGCATGAGCAGTTCTTC
-	TRBV4-1	-	TRBJ2-7	CASSEGSESYEQYF	TGCGCCAGCAGCGAGGGTAGCGAATCCTACGAGCAGTACTTC
-	TRBV30	-	TRBJ2-3	CAWTFSGLLTDTQYF	TGTGCCTGGACCTTTTCAGGGCTTCTCACAGATACGCAGTATTTT
-	TRBV7-2	TRBD1	TRBJ1-2	CASSAGQGRGYTF	TGTGCCAGCAGCGCGGGACAGGGGAGAGGCTACACCTTC
medium-sized	TRBV30	-	TRBJ2-7	CAWSVMDSAYEQYF	TGTGCCTGGAGTGTAATGGACAGCGCCTACGAGCAGTACTTC
-	TRBV10-3	-	TRBJ2-1	CAIGGQGTYNEQFF	TGTGCCATCGGCGGTCAGGGGACCTACAATGAGCAGTTCTTC
-	TRBV30	-	TRBJ2-2	CAWSVLQGPGELFF	TGTGCCTGGAGTGTATTGCAGGGCCCCGGGGAGCTGTTTTTT
-	TRBV5-6	TRBD2	TRBJ2-3	CATLLTGGDTQYF	TGTGCCACCCTACTTACGGGGGGGGATACGCAGTATTTT
-	TRBV4-1	-	TRBJ2-5	CASSKSDSEETQYF	TGCGCCAGCAGCAAAAGTGACAGCGAAGAGACCCAGTACTTC
-	TRBV6-1	TRBD2	TRBJ2-7	CASSETSGVSYEQYF	TGTGCCAGCAGTGAGACTAGCGGGGTATCCTACGAGCAGTACTTC
-	TRBV18	-	TRBJ1-1	CASSPGSMNTEAFF	TGTGCCAGCTCACCAGGCAGTATGAACACTGAAGCTTTCTTT
-	TRBV14	-	TRBJ1-1	CASSLGQEAFF	TGTGCCAGCAGCCTCGGACAAGAAGCTTTCTTT
-	TRBV4-1	-	TRBJ2-7	CASSQDGQAGSYEQYF	TGCGCCAGCAGCCAAGATGGGCAGGCCGGCTCCTACGAGCAGTACTTC
-	TRBV5-1	TRBD2	TRBJ2-7	CASSFPAGARGSYEQYF	TGCGCCAGCAGCTTTCCAGCGGGGGCGCGGGGCTCCTACGAGCAGTACTTC
-	TRBV7-9	TRBD2	TRBJ2-1	CASSFPTSGGAIGYNEQFF	TGTGCCAGCAGCTTCCCGACTAGCGGGGGGGCAATAGGCTACAATGAGCAGTTCTTC
-	TRBV19	TRBD1	TRBJ1-1	CASRGGRDRGVYTEAFF	TGTGCCAGCAGGGGTGGCCGGGACAGGGGAGTCTACACTGAAGCTTTCTTT
-	TRBV19	-	TRBJ1-1	CASSTSGGHGEAFF	TGTGCCAGTAGTACCTCCGGTGGACACGGAGAAGCTTTCTTT
-	TRBV29-1	TRBD1	TRBJ2-1	CSVRRGIYNEQFF	TGCAGCGTTCGCAGGGGGATATACAATGAGCAGTTCTTC
-	TRBV7-2	-	TRBJ1-3	CASSPREAISGNTIYF	TGTGCCAGCAGCCCCAGGGAGGCCATCTCTGGAAACACCATATATTTT
-	TRBV2	-	TRBJ1-2	CASSPGQMSGYTF	TGTGCCAGCAGTCCTGGACAAATGAGTGGCTACACCTTC
-	TRBV9	TRBD1	TRBJ2-7	CASSERPGQGNYEQYF	TGTGCCAGCAGCGAGAGACCGGGACAGGGGAACTACGAGCAGTACTTC
-	TRBV6-1	TRBD1	TRBJ1-1	CASTGGQGANTEAFF	TGTGCCAGCACCGGAGGACAGGGGGCGAACACTGAAGCTTTCTTT
medium-sized	TRBV5-1	TRBD1	TRBJ2-1	CASSSYRDRGLNEQFF	TGCGCCAGCAGCTCCTACCGGGACAGGGGGCTCAATGAGCAGTTCTTC
-	TRBV14	-	TRBJ1-2	CASSQDNRRSGGYTF	TGTGCCAGCAGCCAAGACAATCGGCGGTCGGGAGGCTACACCTTC
-	TRBV30	-	TRBJ2-7	CAWSVQQVYEQYF	TGTGCCTGGAGTGTTCAACAGGTATACGAGCAGTACTTC
-	TRBV30	-	TRBJ2-2	CARGQRGTGELFF	TGTGCCAGAGGACAGAGGGGCACCGGGGAGCTGTTTTTT
-	TRBV18	TRBD1	TRBJ1-4	CASSLDRNNEKLFF	TGTGCCAGCTCACTGGACAGGAACAATGAAAAACTGTTTTTT
-	TRBV11-2	-	TRBJ2-2	CASSFAGELFF	TGTGCCAGCAGCTTCGCCGGGGAGCTGTTTTTT
-	TRBV6-5	TRBD1	TRBJ2-2	CASSYPGQGHRELFF	TGTGCCAGCAGTTACCCGGGACAGGGTCATCGGGAGCTGTTTTTT
-	TRBV5-6	TRBD1	TRBJ1-1	CASSSLPDRATEAFF	TGTGCCAGCAGCTCCCTCCCGGACAGGGCTACTGAAGCTTTCTTT
-	TRBV29-1	TRBD2	TRBJ2-3	CSVVGGGAPDTQYF	TGCAGCGTTGTTGGCGGGGGGGCACCAGATACGCAGTATTTT
-	TRBV25-1	TRBD2	TRBJ2-7	CASSESALAGSYEQYF	TGTGCCAGCAGTGAATCTGCTCTAGCGGGTTCCTACGAGCAGTACTTC
-	TRBV30	-	TRBJ2-7	CAGHRSQYEQYF	TGTGCCGGGCACAGGAGCCAATACGAGCAGTACTTC
-	TRBV19	-	TRBJ2-7	CASSQGHLYEQYF	TGTGCCAGTAGTCAAGGACACCTCTACGAGCAGTACTTC
-	TRBV6-5	-	TRBJ1-2	CASRARFDPTRGYTF	TGTGCCAGCAGGGCCAGATTCGACCCCACGAGGGGCTACACCTTC
-	TRBV19	TRBD1	TRBJ1-5	CASSTRTGIFQPQHF	TGTGCCAGTAGTACCCGGACAGGGATTTTTCAGCCCCAGCATTTT
-	TRBV29-1	-	TRBJ2-7	CSVDTRDSYEQYF	TGCAGCGTTGATACCAGGGATTCCTACGAGCAGTACTTC
-	TRBV27	TRBD2	TRBJ2-7	CASSPRLARSYEQYF	TGTGCCAGCAGTCCCCGACTAGCGCGGTCCTACGAGCAGTACTTC
-	TRBV6-1	-	TRBJ2-6	CASSEATGTLSGANVLTF	TGTGCCAGCAGTGAAGCCACAGGGACCCTCTCTGGGGCCAACGTCCTGACTTTC
-	TRBV7-2	-	TRBJ2-2	CASSPSGHTGELFF	TGTGCCAGCAGCCCGAGCGGGCACACCGGGGAGCTGTTTTTT
-	TRBV12-5	-	TRBJ1-1	CASGLLDSTEAFF	TGTGCTAGTGGTTTGCTCGACTCGACGGAGGCTTTCTTT
-	TRBV28	TRBD1	TRBJ1-5	CASSPGGRQPQHF	TGTGCCAGCAGCCCAGGGGGCAGACAGCCCCAGCATTTT
-	TRBV2	-	TRBJ2-5	CASSSTQETQYF	TGTGCCAGCTCTAGCACTCAAGAGACCCAGTACTTC
-	TRBV7-6	-	TRBJ2-5	CASTSGRNQETQYF	TGTGCCAGCACCTCGGGTCGGAACCAAGAGACCCAGTACTTC
-	TRBV6-4	-	TRBJ1-1	CASTRNAGNTEAFF	TGTGCCAGCACCCGAAATGCGGGGAACACTGAAGCTTTCTTT
-	TRBV13	-	TRBJ2-1	CASSGGDTDNEQFF	TGTGCCAGCAGCGGGGGGGACACAGACAATGAGCAGTTCTTC
-	TRBV4-3	TRBD1	TRBJ2-7	CASSPGQGNSYEQYF	TGCGCCAGCAGCCCGGGACAGGGGAACTCCTACGAGCAGTACTTC
-	TRBV13	-	TRBJ2-7	CASSSTKPRASETYEQYF	TGTGCCAGCAGCTCAACAAAACCCAGGGCTAGCGAGACCTACGAGCAGTACTTC
-	TRBV5-8	-	TRBJ1-3	CASSLDSSGNTIYF	TGTGCCAGCAGCTTGGACAGCTCTGGAAACACCATATATTTT
-	TRBV15	-	TRBJ1-5	CATSRAGSDYQPQHF	TGTGCCACCAGCAGGGCGGGCAGCGATTATCAGCCCCAGCATTTT
-	TRBV5-4	TRBD2	TRBJ2-1	CASSMGGLAGARNNEQFF	TGTGCCAGCAGCATGGGGGGACTAGCGGGGGCTCGAAACAATGAGCAGTTCTTC
-	TRBV30	-	TRBJ2-5	CAGGAGETQYF	TGTGCCGGAGGGGCGGGGGAGACCCAGTACTTC
-	TRBV7-9	-	TRBJ1-4	CASSETSTEKLFF	TGTGCCAGCAGCGAAACGTCTACTGAAAAACTGTTTTTT
-	TRBV6-1	-	TRBJ1-2	CASKRGLNYGYTF	TGTGCCAGCAAGCGGGGACTAAACTATGGCTACACCTTC
-	TRBV5-6	TRBD2	TRBJ2-3	CASSLVGLAASTDTQYF	TGTGCCAGCAGCTTGGTGGGACTAGCGGCTAGCACAGATACGCAGTATTTT
-	TRBV29-1	-	TRBJ1-1	CSVAQGINTEAFF	TGCAGCGTTGCTCAGGGGATAAACACTGAAGCTTTCTTT
-	TRBV18	-	TRBJ2-7	CASSLGEGEQYF	TGTGCCAGCTCACTCGGGGAAGGTGAGCAGTACTTC